The 2 T cell receptor beta chains in this list originate from one sample, sequenced in a study of identifying expanded T cells in peripheral blood. The repertoire was sequenced with immunoSEQ multiplex PCR; TCRdb's copy has only in-frame clones and lacks some. The data show about 100,000 clones, about 83% seen once. Sequenced input: blood. The source of these receptors is a person between 18 and 75 years old in good health.

V usage is TRBV10-3 and J usage is TRBJ2-5; D may be TRBD1 (6 bases). The germline V and J ends were trimmed by 0 bases and 2 bases, with 19 bases remaining between them. Germline V gene data show CDR1 as ENHRY and CDR2 as SYGVKD. The CDR3 extends over 18 amino acids. This CDR3 reads CAISESGLGGPSQETQYF. CDR3 DNA sequence: TGTGCCATCAGTGAGTCGGGGTTAGGGGGTCCGTCTCAAGAGACCCAGTACTTC.

The V call is TRBV6-5, the J call TRBJ1-6; D might be TRBD1 (6 bases). Per the germline V gene, CDR1 is MNHEY and CDR2 is SVGAGI. There are 16 residues in the CDR3. V lost 0 bases and J lost 6, with 12 bases in between. CDR3 DNA: TGTGCCAGCAGTTACTCGAGGAACAGGGCTAATTCACCCCTCCACTTT. Protein: CASSYSRNRANSPLHF.